This T cell receptor (beta chain) was recovered during a study of CD4 T cells in relation to SARS-CoV-2 and coronaviruses. Method: immunoSEQ multiplex PCR; TCRdb's copy keeps in-frame clones and lacks some. The data hold roughly 24,000 clones, with under 80% observed a single time. Note on this clone: Its antigen is still unknown.

The CDR3 is 15 amino acids. Germline V gives CDR1 LNHDA, CDR2 SQIVND (reference sequence). V lost 2 bases, J lost 2 bases, and 10 bases lay in between. Unexposed donor CD4+ T cells date from about 2011-2018, before the COVID-19 pandemic. CD4+ T cells were isolated from the cells after more than nine days of culture. Sequencing was done on a sample of CD4+ T cells from PBMCs, cultured in vitro. The origin of this receptor is a human donor in good health. This chain uses TRBV19 with TRBJ1-5; D unresolved. The DNA for the CDR3 is TGTGCCAGTAGTATAAGATGGGGAGGCAATCAGCCCCAGCATTTT. It translates to CASSIRWGGNQPQHF.